The present entry profiles one T cell receptor (beta chain) with its context. These data come from a study of blood T cell repertoires in COVID-19. Trimming removed 3 bases from V and 5 bases from J, with 8 bases in between. Per germline, CDR1 KGHSH and CDR2 LQKENI. The CDR3 has 13 amino acids. Produced via immunoSEQ multiplex PCR; TCRdb's table is partial and in-frame only. The data contain 330,000 or so clones, around 87% of them singletons. The sample comprised PBMCs or T cells enriched from blood (not recorded which). This rearrangement joins TRBV18 to TRBJ2-1; tentative D call: TRBD1 (5 bases). The receptor's source is a man between 35 and 55 years old in a cohort exposed to, infected with or recovered from COVID-19 (not recorded which). CDR3 sequence (DNA): TGTGCCAGCTCACCCGGACACAACAATGAGCAGTTCTTC. Its translation: CASSPGHNNEQFF.